Each of the 7 T cell receptor beta chains below was sequenced from the same sample in a study of CD8+ T cells in alopecia areata. Treatment specified: oral pan-JAK inhibitor, 5-10 mg twice daily. The authors extracted RNA and reverse transcribed it into cDNA as the sequencing template. The data were produced by immunoSEQ multiplex PCR, yet TCRdb's version contains in-frame clones alone and is incomplete. The sample contains about 190,000 clones, less than 70% of which appear only once. The starting material was CD4+ T cells sorted from blood, obtained at week 49, from a patient treated with tofacitinib. The receptors stem from a human donor with alopecia areata.

In this sample, this clone turned up once. This chain links TRBV11-2 with TRBJ2-7; D ambiguous. Per the germline V gene, CDR1 is SGHAT and CDR2 is FQNNGV. Trimming left V 5 bases short and J 2 bases short, with 13 bases between. This CDR3 contains 14 residues. In DNA form, the CDR3 reads TGTGCCAGCAGCCCCCCCCTCTACCCCTACGAGCAGTACTTC. This codes for CASSPPLYPYEQYF.

A word on this clone: The same CDR3 also results from other DNA sequences found in this sample. V and J are TRBV7-2 and TRBJ2-7; no clear D. Trimming removed 2 bases at V and 1 base at J, with 6 bases between. Germline V gene lookup returns CDR1 SGHTA and CDR2 FQGNSA. The CDR3 contains 13 residues. CDR3 region: CASSLMGSYEQYF. CDR3 nucleotides: TGTGCCAGCAGCTTAATGGGTTCCTACGAGCAGTACTTC.

This chain connects TRBV15 to TRBJ1-2, with TRBD1 matching 11 bases. Germline trimming cut 5 bases from V and 5 bases from J; bases unmatched to any gene: 4. The germline V gene has CDR1 LNHNV and CDR2 YYDKDF (reference sequence). The CDR3 length is 14 residues. CDR3 protein: CATSRTGGWYGYTF. The CDR3 bases are TGTGCCACCAGCCGGACAGGGGGCTGGTATGGCTACACCTTC.

Only a few counts were recorded for this clone. V and J are TRBV29-1 and TRBJ1-1; tentative D call: TRBD1 (6 bases). Germline values: CDR1 SQVTM, CDR2 ANQGSEA. This CDR3 is 12 amino acids long. Trimming left V 6 bases short and J 7 bases short, with 15 bases between. The CDR3 loop is CSVNRENVEAFF. For the CDR3, the DNA is TGCAGCGTCAACAGGGAGAACGTTGAAGCTTTCTTT.

This clone was recorded once. The V gene is TRBV19, the J gene TRBJ2-5; D remains unclear. The CDR3 is made up of 12 amino acids. V dropped 5 bases and J dropped 4 bases, with 8 bases sitting between them. Germline lookup yields CDR1 LNHDA and CDR2 SQIVND (reference sequence). For the CDR3, the DNA is TGTGCCAGTAGTGTTAACGGAGAGACCCAGTACTTC. Translating it yields CASSVNGETQYF.

The chain combines TRBV5-1 with TRBJ2-6; D is unresolved. The CDR3 consists of 15 residues. The V gene lost 0 bases and the J gene lost 2 bases, with 6 bases spanning the gap. Germline lookup yields CDR1 SGHRS and CDR2 YFSETQ. CDR3 sequence (DNA): TGCGCCAGCAGCTTGGATACAGCTGGGGCCAACGTCCTGACTTTC. Amino acids: CASSLDTAGANVLTF. The variable domain in full, completed from reference TRBV5-1 and TRBJ2-6, reads KAGVTQTPRYLIKTRGQQVTLSCSPISGHRSVSWYQQTPGQGLQFLFEYFSETQRNKGNFPGRFSGRQFSNSRSEMNVSTLELGDSALYLCASSLDTAGANVLTFGAGSRLTVL.

The chain uses TRBV18 and TRBJ2-7; 9 bases fit TRBD2. The CDR3 runs 15 residues. CDR1 and CDR2 (germline): KGHSH, LQKENI. After removal of 4 bases from V and 7 bases from J, the junction contained 11 bases not matched to a gene. This chain's CDR3 is CASSRQAAGGSEQYF. Here the CDR3 DNA reads TGTGCCAGCTCACGCCAGGCCGCGGGGGGGAGTGAGCAGTACTTC.